This TCR beta chain came from a study of OX40 agonist ivuxolimab in advanced cancers. Study-wide context: Ivuxolimab was a fully human IgG2 agonistic monoclonal antibody targeting the costimulatory receptor OX40 (CD134). Intravenous ivuxolimab was administered to patients every 2 weeks at six dose levels: 0.01, 0.1, 0.3, 1.5, 3 and 10 mg/kg. Of the roughly 51 patients in dose escalation, about 20 had hepatocellular carcinoma, approximately 15 had melanoma, 9 had renal cell carcinoma and 9 had head and neck cancer. A male proportion of roughly 85% and a mean age of roughly 55 years, ranging from 23 to 79, were recorded for the dose-escalation cohort. Prior anti-PD-1, anti-PD-L1 or anti-CTLA-4 therapy was permitted, and about two fifths of dose-escalation patients had received checkpoint inhibitors. Partial responses were achieved by three dose-escalation patients, of whom one had hepatocellular carcinoma and two had cutaneous melanoma. Peripheral TCRbeta sequencing was intended to test whether TCR sequence diversity was altered and clonal T-cell expansion was caused by ivuxolimab. The monotherapy dose-escalation portion (N ≈ 55 patients) of the phase I ivuxolimab trial is reported in the paper.

Genomic DNA was extracted from sorted cells for sequencing of the TCRbeta CDR3 region. TCRbeta CDR3 regions were sequenced using the immunoSEQ Assay. TCRdb holds this immuneACCESS table with in-frame rearrangements only. Some clones are missing; in checked studies, unresolved V genes explain under half, and the rest has no known cause. In this sample the table shows 70,000 to 95,000 clones, about 90% of which occur a single time. The ten largest make up roughly 0.71% of the sample. Here is what the overall study found, with its caveats: At doses from 0.1 to 3.0 mg/kg, clonal expansion was seen in both CD4+ and CD8+ blood T cells between baseline and week 6. Antigen specificity was not determined for the clonally expanded peripheral T cells. Low levels of normalized T-cell clonal expansion were also seen in some nonresponding patients. In the 0.1-3.0 mg/kg groups, partial responders were among the patients with the lowest normalized peripheral clonal expansion, particularly in CD8+ T cells. After ivuxolimab, CD8+ T cells had more expanded clones than CD4+ T cells on average.

Looking up the germline V gene yields CDR1 SGHAT and CDR2 FQNNGV. V lost 6 bases and J lost 0 bases; the stretch between them is 18 bases long. CDR3 length: 16 amino acids, cysteine to phenylalanine. The sequence is cut down to CDR3 DNA, 48 bases in frame from base 1. The trial excluded patients who had a history of autoimmune disease or who were on systemic immunosuppression. Peripheral blood for TCR sequencing was drawn from every dose cohort at baseline, at cycle 4 day 1 and at cycle 7 day 1. The samples were drawn from a first-in-human, open-label, multicenter phase I dose-escalation trial of ivuxolimab. Adults with locally advanced or metastatic melanoma, renal cell carcinoma, hepatocellular carcinoma or head and neck squamous cell carcinoma were enrolled in the trial. Before TCR sequencing, CD4+ and CD8+ T cells were separately sorted from peripheral blood. This clone has a handful of counts. No cognate antigen has been identified for it. No clone much larger than this one lies a single base away; base qualities are absent.

In this chain, TRBV11-2 is recombined with TRBJ2-7, and possibly TRBD1, on 6 matching bases. The specimen was CD4+ or CD8+ T cells sorted from blood, collected in a trial of the OX40 agonist ivuxolimab. The source of this sequence is an adult with an advanced solid tumor such as melanoma, head and neck, liver or kidney cancer. DNA sequence: TGTGCCAGCAGATCGACAGGACGTTTTAGCTCCTACGAGCAGTACTTC. This encodes CASRSTGRFSSYEQYF.